These 31 T cell receptor beta chains were sequenced from one sample in a study of blood T cells in healthy people across ages. A second 7 to 11 cycle PCR used barcoded and J-beta primers. Each CDR3 protein is one row after TCRdb ran MiXCR on the 5' RACE reads. The sample records around 1.5 million distinct CDR3 sequences, around 55% being singletons. Sequencing used blood. The receptors shown here come from a man aged 18 to 29 in good health.

The V and J genes are TRBV5-1 and TRBJ2-1, with D possibly called TRBD1 or TRBD2 (5 bases each). V was trimmed by 0 bases and J by 6 bases, leaving 13 bases between them. Germline loops: CDR1 SGHRS, CDR2 YFSETQ. The CDR3 runs to 15 residues. The CDR3 bases are TGCGCCAGCAGCTTGGTAGGGGACGGAGGCAATGAGCAGTTCTTC. It encodes CASSLVGDGGNEQFF.

This CDR3 reads CASGRLAGPYNEQFF. The CDR3 coding sequence is TGCGCCAGCGGGAGACTAGCGGGCCCCTACAATGAGCAGTTCTTC. The V call is TRBV10-1, the J call TRBJ2-1; 10 bases align to TRBD2. In germline, CDR1 is WNHNN, CDR2 SYGVQD (reference sequence). V was pared by 8 bases and J by 2 bases, with 6 bases of the junction left unmatched. This CDR3 has 15 amino acids.

A few counts support this clonotype. V usage is TRBV5-1 and J usage is TRBJ2-3; D not certain. The CDR3 consists of 17 residues. V gave up 3 bases and J gave up 0 bases, with 17 bases separating them. Germline V gives CDR1 SGHRS, CDR2 YFSETQ. CDR3: CASSSSITAFSTDTQYF. In nucleotides, the CDR3 is TGCGCCAGCAGCTCGTCAATTACAGCGTTTAGCACAGATACGCAGTATTTT.

The chain has TRBV6-1 and TRBJ2-7, with 7 bases aligning to TRBD1. J lost 4 bases, V lost 4 bases, and 13 bases had no gene match. CDR1 is MNHNS and CDR2 is SASEGT in the germline V gene. This CDR3 is 16 amino acids long. CDR3 sequence (DNA): TGTGCCAGCAGTGGGGGGACAGCTACAAAGGGATACGAGCAGTACTTC. As protein: CASSGGTATKGYEQYF.

This clonotype was seen just once. The rearrangement joins TRBV7-8 to TRBJ1-5; no clear D gene. CDR1 is SGHVS and CDR2 is FQNEAQ in the germline V gene. Trimming pared 1 base from V and 3 bases from J, leaving 13 bases between. CDR3 size: 16 residues. In DNA form, the CDR3 reads TGTGCCAGCAGCTTAGTTTCATCGGCGTACAATCAGCCCCAGCATTTT. Translating it yields CASSLVSSAYNQPQHF. Looking up the rest from reference TRBV7-8 and TRBJ1-5 gives the full variable domain: GAGVSQSPRYKVAKRGQDVALRCDPISGHVSLFWYQQALGQGPEFLTYFQNEAQLDKSGLPSDRFFAERPEGSVSTLKIQRTQQEDSAVYLCASSLVSSAYNQPQHFGDGTRLSIL.

The gene calls are TRBV20-1 and TRBJ2-5; no firm D call. V was pared by 1 base and J by 4 bases, with 10 bases between. Per the germline V gene, CDR1 is DFQATT and CDR2 is SNEGSKA (reference sequence). The CDR3 is 13 residues long. The chain's CDR3 is CSARVLSGETQYF. CDR3 coding DNA: TGCAGTGCTAGAGTGTTGTCTGGAGAGACCCAGTACTTC.

This chain links TRBV15 with TRBJ2-1, with 12 bases identical to TRBD2. Germline CDR1 and CDR2: LNHNV and YYDKDF (reference sequence). The CDR3 is 17 residues long. V shed 2 bases, J shed 4 bases, and the junction held 6 bases outside the gene matches. The CDR3 region is CATSRTGGTSGYNEQFF. In DNA form, the CDR3 reads TGTGCCACCAGCAGAACAGGAGGGACTAGCGGGTACAATGAGCAGTTCTTC.

This clonotype showed up just a few times. V and J are TRBV10-3 and TRBJ2-1, with a tentative D call TRBD2 (6 bases). The ends were cut back, 11 bases at V and 5 bases at J, with 13 bases in the middle. Germline V gives CDR1 ENHRY, CDR2 SYGVKD. The CDR3 is 12 residues long. The CDR3 DNA reads as TGTGCCTCCCGGGGGATAAACAATGAGCAGTTCTTC. It translates to CASRGINNEQFF.

CDR3 nucleotide sequence: TGTGCCAGCAATCAGGGGCGCAATCAGCCCCAGCATTTT. This translates into CASNQGRNQPQHF. The chain is built from TRBV7-9 and TRBJ1-5; possibly TRBD1 for D (6 bases). V was cut by 7 bases and J by 2 bases, with 9 bases left in between. Germline CDR1 reads SEHNR; CDR2 reads FQNEAQ (reference sequence). The CDR3 consists of 13 residues. Together with reference TRBV7-9 and TRBJ1-5, the CDR3 gives the full variable domain: DTGVSQNPRHKITKRGQNVTFRCDPISEHNRLYWYRQTLGQGPEFLTYFQNEAQLEKSRLLSDRFSAERPKGSFSTLEIQRTEQGDSAMYLCASNQGRNQPQHFGDGTRLSIL.

V and J are TRBV20-1 and TRBJ2-7; D remains unclear. The CDR3 totals 13 residues. Germline loops: CDR1 DFQATT, CDR2 SNEGSKA (reference sequence). V dropped 6 bases and J dropped 3 bases, with 15 bases sitting between them. This CDR3 reads CSADADGNYEQYF. The DNA for the CDR3 is TGCAGTGCGGATGCGGACGGCAACTACGAGCAGTACTTC.

The J gene is TRBJ2-3, the V gene TRBV3-1; 11 bases are shared with TRBD2. The CDR3 is 16 residues long. Trimming cost V 1 base and J 5 bases; bases outside gene matches: 5. Germline lookup yields CDR1 LGHDT and CDR2 YNNKEL (reference sequence). The CDR3 nucleotides are TGTGCCAGCAGCCAAGCGGAACTAGCGGGGGAAGATACGCAGTATTTT. It codes for CASSQAELAGEDTQYF.

V and J are TRBV7-2 and TRBJ2-5, with 11 bases aligning to TRBD2. The J call could be wrong; TRBJ2-7 is a better fit for the DNA end. Per germline, CDR1 SGHTA and CDR2 FQGNSA. The CDR3 loop spans 15 amino acids. As DNA, the CDR3 is TGTGCCAGCAGCTTAACTACTAGCGGGAGCTACGAGCAGTACTTC. As protein: CASSLTTSGSYEQYF.

As to this clonotype: A junction boundary mismatches the germline segment, possibly from a read error. The chain has TRBV7-2 and TRBJ1-2; 8 nucleotides align to TRBD1. Looked up from germline, CDR1 is SGHTA and CDR2 is FQGNSA. The CDR3 spans 14 residues. The CDR3 coding sequence is TGTGCCAGCAGAACGACAGGGGAGGAGGGGGGCTACACTTTC. This gives the protein CASRTTGEEGGYTF.

The table lists this clonotype with a few counts. The CDR3 DNA reads as TGCAGTGCTCGAACAGGGGAGAGCACAGATACGCAGTATTTT. Translating it yields CSARTGESTDTQYF. The chain uses TRBV20-1 and TRBJ2-3; 7 bases agree with TRBD1. The CDR3 length is 14 residues. Trimming cost V 5 bases and J 0 bases; bases outside gene matches: 5. Germline V gene sequence: CDR1 DFQATT, CDR2 SNEGSKA (reference sequence).

The chain uses TRBV13 and TRBJ1-2; D is unresolved. Per germline, CDR1 PRHDT and CDR2 FYEKMQ (reference sequence). V was cut by 5 bases and J by 8 bases, with 12 bases left in between. The CDR3 totals 12 residues. The CDR3 DNA is TGTGCCAGCAGCCAAATGTCTGGAGGCTACACCTTC. This gives the protein CASSQMSGGYTF.

V gene TRBV12-5 combines with J gene TRBJ2-3; D is uncertain. V was pared by 6 bases and J by 7 bases, with 11 bases between. Germline V gives CDR1 LGHNT, CDR2 FRNRAP. The CDR3 has 12 amino acids. DNA of the CDR3: TGTGCTAGTGGATGGACGGAAAATACGCAGTATTTT. Protein: CASGWTENTQYF.

The CDR3 coding sequence is TGCAGCGTTGTTGGTCTAGCGGGAACTACTTACAATGAGCAGTTCTTC. This gives the protein CSVVGLAGTTYNEQFF. The rearrangement links TRBV29-1 to TRBJ2-1; TRBD2 matches at 9 bases. The CDR3 spans 16 residues. Per the germline V gene, CDR1 is SQVTM and CDR2 is ANQGSEA. The trim removed 4 bases at V and 4 bases at J, leaving 11 bases unmatched.

This sequence joins TRBV6-5 and TRBJ2-3; D uncertain. The CDR3 loop spans 16 amino acids. V was cut by 0 bases and J by 1 base, with 11 bases left in between. Per germline, CDR1 MNHEY and CDR2 SVGAGI. The DNA for the CDR3 is TGTGCCAGCAGTTACTCCAGCCCTCCCGGCACAGATACGCAGTATTTT. Protein: CASSYSSPPGTDTQYF.

The chain joins TRBV5-1 to TRBJ2-1; 9 positions agree with TRBD2. The CDR3 runs to 14 residues. The germline CDR1 and CDR2 sequences are SGHRS and YFSETQ. V lost 4 bases, J lost 6 bases, and 5 bases stayed unmatched. The CDR3 DNA reads TGCGCCAGCAGCATTGGGACTAGCCCCAATGAGCAGTTCTTC. Translating it yields CASSIGTSPNEQFF.

This clonotype was seen more than once but under ten times. The chain is built from TRBV29-1 and TRBJ2-4; TRBD1 or TRBD2 may be the D gene (7 bases each). Germline CDR1 reads SQVTM; CDR2 reads ANQGSEA. CDR3 length: 13 amino acids. V lost 3 bases and J lost 8, with 14 bases in between. CDR3 in amino acids: CSVDHRGGDIQYF. The CDR3 coding sequence is TGCAGCGTTGACCACAGGGGAGGGGACATTCAGTACTTC.

In regard to this clonotype: An end of the junction differs from the germline gene, which may be a read error. The gene calls are TRBV7-8 and TRBJ2-1, with 9 bases matching TRBD1. CDR1 and CDR2 from the germline V gene are SGHVS and FQNEAQ. The CDR3 is made up of 15 amino acids. The CDR3 loop reads CTSSGTGQGFDEQFF. As DNA, the CDR3 is TGTACCAGCAGCGGCACGGGACAGGGCTTCGATGAGCAGTTCTTC.

This chain joins TRBV29-1 and TRBJ2-3, with unresolved D. In germline, CDR1 is SQVTM, CDR2 ANQGSEA. Trimming took off 8 bases at V and 0 bases at J, with 15 bases between the two ends. The CDR3 totals 14 residues. The CDR3 is CSPILQHSTDTQYF. In DNA form, the CDR3 reads TGCAGCCCCATCCTACAGCATAGCACAGATACGCAGTATTTT.

The chain joins TRBV14 to TRBJ2-7; D is perhaps TRBD2 (6 bases). The tail of the sequence fits TRBJ2-5 better, so the J call may be wrong. CDR3 length: 15 amino acids. Germline V gene lookup returns CDR1 SGHDN and CDR2 FVKESK. The CDR3 DNA reads as TGTGCCAGCAGCCGAGAATATCTAGCGCAAGAGACCCAGTACTTC. It translates to CASSREYLAQETQYF.

This clonotype was counted between two and nine times. This chain joins TRBV7-6 and TRBJ2-3; possible D gene TRBD1, 5 bases. Germline V CDR1 and CDR2: SGHVS, FNYEAQ. The CDR3 consists of 15 residues. Trimming stripped 1 base from V and 5 bases from J, with 13 bases between. The CDR3 DNA reads TGTGCCAGCAGCTTAGGTTTAAGGGGCGTAGATACGCAGTATTTT. It codes for CASSLGLRGVDTQYF.

The V gene is TRBV5-6, the J gene TRBJ2-4, with D possibly matching TRBD2 (7 bases). There are 13 residues in the CDR3. The V end lost 3 bases, the J end lost 5 bases, and 9 bases lay between the germline ends. CDR1 and CDR2 from the germline V gene are SGHDT and YYEEEE. The CDR3 reads CASSWGGQNIQYF. CDR3 coding DNA: TGTGCCAGCAGCTGGGGGGGGCAAAACATTCAGTACTTC.

This rearrangement joins TRBV6-5 to TRBJ2-1, with 9 nucleotides matching TRBD2. The CDR3 totals 15 residues. After removal of 6 bases from V and 4 bases from J, the junction contained 7 bases not matched to a gene. Germline CDR1 is MNHEY and CDR2 is SVGAGI. DNA for the CDR3: TGTGCCAGCAGCCCCAGCGGGAGGTCGTACAATGAGCAGTTCTTC. Protein product: CASSPSGRSYNEQFF.

This clonotype was counted only a few times. The V gene is TRBV27, the J gene TRBJ1-5; the match to TRBD1 covers 8 bases. Losses at the gene ends were 7 bases for V and 7 bases for J; bases not matched to a gene: 9. The CDR3 runs 14 residues. Germline CDR1 and CDR2: MNHEY and SMNVEV (reference sequence). The CDR3 spells CASNPTGEGQPQHF. The CDR3, as DNA: TGTGCCAGCAATCCGACAGGGGAAGGACAGCCCCAGCATTTT.

The V call is TRBV20-1, the J call TRBJ2-1; a weak D match, TRBD2 (5 bases). The CDR3 consists of 14 residues. The V end was cut by 1 base, the J end by 0 bases, with 7 bases between. Germline CDR1 and CDR2: DFQATT and SNEGSKA (reference sequence). CDR3 sequence: CSARAGVSYNEQFF. DNA of the CDR3: TGCAGTGCTAGAGCCGGGGTCTCCTACAATGAGCAGTTCTTC.

This clonotype appeared a few times. The V and J genes are TRBV6-5 and TRBJ2-3; 11 bases align to TRBD2. The V segment lost 5 bases and the J segment 3 bases; nucleotides outside the gene matches: 7. The germline V gene encodes CDR1 MNHEY and CDR2 SVGAGI. The CDR3 runs to 16 residues. For the CDR3, the DNA is TGTGCCAGCAGTAAAAAACTAGCGGGGGTAACAGATACGCAGTATTTT. Translating gives CASSKKLAGVTDTQYF.

V usage is TRBV20-1 and J usage is TRBJ2-1; D is undetermined. The length of the CDR3 is 16 residues. With 0 bases removed from V and 0 bases from J, the gap between germline ends came to 12 bases. Looked up from germline, CDR1 is DFQATT and CDR2 is SNEGSKA (reference sequence). The CDR3 reads CSARDGASSSYNEQFF. As DNA, the CDR3 is TGCAGTGCTAGAGATGGAGCGTCTAGCTCCTACAATGAGCAGTTCTTC.

The table lists this clonotype with a count of one. The rearrangement uses TRBV14 and TRBJ2-2; 7 nucleotides match TRBD2. Germline V CDR1 and CDR2: SGHDN, FVKESK. The J segment lost 8 bases and the V segment lost 5 bases, leaving 8 bases of the junction unmatched. This CDR3 is built from 14 residues. CDR3 bases: TGTGCCAGCAGCATTCAGCGGGACGGTGGGGAGCTGTTTTTT. It encodes CASSIQRDGGELFF.